One and the same sample provided the 21 T cell receptor beta chains below, sequenced in a study of regulatory T cells. The primer mix had 52 TRBV and 13 TRBJ primers. The data were produced by immunoSEQ multiplex PCR, yet TCRdb's version contains in-frame clones alone and is incomplete. The top ten hold roughly 3.5% of the sample, which has 21,000 or so clones, approximately 94% seen once. Material for sequencing was CD8+ T cells sorted from blood. These receptor sequences come from a child under 10 years old with CD3G deficiency.

The chain links TRBV7-9 to TRBJ2-6, with a tentative D call TRBD1 (6 bases). Germline V gene data show CDR1 as SEHNR and CDR2 as FQNEAQ (reference sequence). The V end lost 4 bases, the J end lost 0 bases, and 16 bases lay between the germline ends. The CDR3 loop spans 18 amino acids. CDR3 DNA: TGTGCCAGCAGCTCCACGGGACACGAAGTCTCTGGGGCCAACGTCCTGACTTTC. As protein: CASSSTGHEVSGANVLTF.

In nucleotides, the CDR3 is TGCGCCAGCAGCCCGGGACAGGGGGTGACCCCTGAGCAGTTCTTC. It yields the protein CASSPGQGVTPEQFF. V and J are TRBV5-1 and TRBJ2-1; TRBD1 aligns across 11 bases. This CDR3 has 15 amino acids. The V segment lost 4 bases and the J segment 9 bases; nucleotides outside the gene matches: 9. From germline, CDR1 is SGHRS and CDR2 YFSETQ.

The rearrangement uses TRBV4-1 and TRBJ1-4, with unresolved D. This CDR3 is built from 14 residues. Between the trimmed V and J ends, which lost 5 bases and 1 base, there was a span of 8 bases. The germline V gene encodes CDR1 MGHRA and CDR2 YSYEKL. The CDR3 is CASSMAVTNEKLFF. The CDR3 DNA reads as TGCGCCAGCAGCATGGCAGTAACTAATGAAAAACTGTTTTTT.

The chain combines TRBV11-2 with TRBJ1-1; perhaps TRBD1 as D (5 bases). Germline-derived CDR1 and CDR2 are SGHAT and FQNNGV. The CDR3 contains 14 residues. Trimming took 4 bases from V and 2 from J, leaving 11 bases between them. CDR3: CASSSWGVNTEAFF. CDR3 nucleotides: TGTGCCAGCAGCTCGTGGGGGGTCAACACTGAAGCTTTCTTT.

The chain carries TRBV6-1 and TRBJ2-5; D call uncertain. The CDR3 length is 11 residues. The germline V and J ends were trimmed by 6 bases and 5 bases, with 7 bases remaining between them. Germline CDR1 reads MNHNS; CDR2 reads SASEGT. CDR3 nucleotides: TGTGCCAGCAGCAAATTCGAGACCCAGTACTTC. Its protein is CASSKFETQYF.

This clone has only one observation. The same CDR3 can be traced to other DNA sequences in this sample. This chain joins TRBV4-1 and TRBJ2-7; 7 bases agree with TRBD2. This CDR3 has 14 amino acids. CDR1 is MGHRA and CDR2 is YSYEKL in the germline V gene. V lost 1 base to trimming and J lost 7 bases; unmatched junction nucleotides: 7. CDR3 in DNA: TGCGCCAGCAGCCAAGTATCGGGGAGGGGAGAGCAGTACTTC. Encoded protein: CASSQVSGRGEQYF.

The chain has TRBV7-9 and TRBJ2-7; 9 positions match TRBD2. The V gene end was trimmed by 4 bases and the J gene end by 6 bases; junction bases not matched to a gene: 7. Germline CDR1 reads SEHNR; CDR2 reads FQNEAQ (reference sequence). This CDR3 has 14 amino acids. The CDR3: CASSSTSGRGEQYF. The DNA of the CDR3 is TGTGCCAGCAGCTCGACTAGCGGCCGGGGCGAGCAGTACTTC. Variable domain in full (rest from reference TRBV7-9 and TRBJ2-7): DTGVSQNPRHKITKRGQNVTFRCDPISEHNRLYWYRQTLGQGPEFLTYFQNEAQLEKSRLLSDRFSAERPKGSFSTLEIQRTEQGDSAMYLCASSSTSGRGEQYFGPGTRLTVT.

This clone was picked up a small number of times. V and J are TRBV19 and TRBJ2-4; TRBD1 matches 12 bases. Germline CDR1 and CDR2: LNHDA and SQIVND (reference sequence). This CDR3 is built from 16 residues. With 3 bases clipped from V and 2 bases from J, the junction kept 2 bases outside the gene matches. The CDR3 bases are TGTGCCAGTAGTATGGGGACAGGGGGCCCCAAAAACATTCAGTACTTC. This gives the protein CASSMGTGGPKNIQYF. Supplemented by reference TRBV19 and TRBJ2-4, the full variable domain reads DGGITQSPKYLFRKEGQNVTLSCEQNLNHDAMYWYRQDPGQGLRLIYYSQIVNDFQKGDIAEGYSVSREKKESFPLTVTSAQKNPTAFYLCASSMGTGGPKNIQYFGAGTRLSVL.

The chain links TRBV5-1 to TRBJ2-1; the D is unclear. Germline-derived CDR1 and CDR2 are SGHRS and YFSETQ. The CDR3 has 12 residues. V lost 2 bases, J lost 8 bases, and 8 bases lay in between. CDR3 bases: TGCGCCAGCAGCTTTTCCGGGCATGAGCAGTTCTTC. Protein: CASSFSGHEQFF. Drawing the rest from reference TRBV5-1 and TRBJ2-1, the complete variable domain is KAGVTQTPRYLIKTRGQQVTLSCSPISGHRSVSWYQQTPGQGLQFLFEYFSETQRNKGNFPGRFSGRQFSNSRSEMNVSTLELGDSALYLCASSFSGHEQFFGPGTRLTVL.

The CDR3 sequence: CASSPTVRDSRNEQFF. The CDR3 nucleotides are TGTGCCAGCAGCCCGACAGTGAGGGATTCCAGAAATGAGCAGTTCTTC. The V and J genes are TRBV28 and TRBJ2-1; perhaps D is TRBD1 or TRBD2 (5 bases each). Trimming left V 6 bases short and J 7 bases short, with 22 bases between. The CDR3 is 16 amino acids. Per the germline V gene, CDR1 is MDHEN and CDR2 is SYDVKM.

The chain is built from TRBV28 and TRBJ2-3, with D possibly called TRBD1 or TRBD2 (5 bases each). V was cut by 3 bases and J by 2 bases, with 12 bases left in between. This CDR3 has 15 amino acids. Germline values: CDR1 MDHEN, CDR2 SYDVKM. Here the CDR3 DNA reads TGTGCCAGCAGTTTTCGGGACGGATACACAGATACGCAGTATTTT. This codes for CASSFRDGYTDTQYF.

The chain carries TRBV19 and TRBJ2-2; D perhaps matches TRBD2 (6 bases). Germline-derived CDR1 and CDR2 are LNHDA and SQIVND (reference sequence). Trimming stripped 6 bases from V and 9 bases from J, with 17 bases between. This CDR3 has 14 amino acids. The CDR3 DNA follows: TGTGCCAGTAGCCCCTCCGCGCGGGGCCGGGAGCTGTTTTTT. Its protein product is CASSPSARGRELFF.

The chain couples TRBV27 to TRBJ2-7; 7 bases map to TRBD2. Germline values: CDR1 MNHEY, CDR2 SMNVEV (reference sequence). V shed 6 bases and J 0 bases; nucleotides not matched to a gene: 5. The CDR3 runs 14 residues. CDR3 amino acids: CASSIAGYSYEQYF. CDR3 nucleotide sequence: TGTGCCAGCAGCATAGCGGGTTACTCCTACGAGCAGTACTTC.

This rearrangement joins TRBV6-1 to TRBJ1-1, with 8 bases that match TRBD1. Trimming cost V 6 bases and J 5 bases; bases outside gene matches: 5. The germline V gene has CDR1 MNHNS and CDR2 SASEGT. The CDR3 is 13 amino acids. CDR3 DNA: TGTGCCAGCAGAACTCAGGGGGCAACTGAAGCTTTCTTT. Protein product: CASRTQGATEAFF.

On this clone itself: Other DNA sequences from this sample encode an identical CDR3 as well. This sequence joins TRBV6-1 and TRBJ2-7, with D hard to call. Trimming removed 4 bases from V and 0 bases from J, with 4 bases in between. In germline, CDR1 is MNHNS, CDR2 SASEGT. There are 12 residues in the CDR3. Here the CDR3 DNA reads TGTGCCAGCAGTGCTGGCTCCTACGAGCAGTACTTC. This encodes CASSAGSYEQYF.

The chain uses TRBV27 and TRBJ1-1; D unclear. Germline values: CDR1 MNHEY, CDR2 SMNVEV (reference sequence). V lost 11 bases, J lost 0 bases, and 22 bases lay in between. There are 16 residues in the CDR3. CDR3 nucleotides: TGTGCCCCGACACTCGGCGCAGGACTTATGAACACTGAAGCTTTCTTT. This gives the protein CAPTLGAGLMNTEAFF.

This rearrangement joins TRBV6-1 to TRBJ2-7, with D perhaps TRBD1 (6 bases). This CDR3 contains 15 residues. Germline CDR1 MNHNS, CDR2 SASEGT. The germline V and J ends were trimmed by 5 bases and 0 bases, with 14 bases remaining between them. The CDR3 region has the DNA TGTGCCAGCAGTACCGGGACATTGAGCTCCTACGAGCAGTACTTC. It translates to CASSTGTLSSYEQYF.

A word on this clone: The same CDR3 also results from other DNA sequences found in this sample. The chain recombines TRBV7-8 with TRBJ2-7; no clear D gene. CDR1 SGHVS and CDR2 FQNEAQ come from the germline V gene. This CDR3 comprises 13 residues. V lost 1 base to trimming and J lost 2 bases, with 6 bases between them. The CDR3 DNA follows: TGTGCCAGCAGCTTAGGTCAGCCCTACGAGCAGTACTTC. As protein: CASSLGQPYEQYF. The whole variable domain, filled in from reference TRBV7-8 and TRBJ2-7, reads GAGVSQSPRYKVAKRGQDVALRCDPISGHVSLFWYQQALGQGPEFLTYFQNEAQLDKSGLPSDRFFAERPEGSVSTLKIQRTQQEDSAVYLCASSLGQPYEQYFGPGTRLTVT.

The chain joins TRBV6-1 to TRBJ2-1; D remains unclear. The CDR3 is made up of 14 amino acids. Germline assignment: CDR1 MNHNS and CDR2 SASEGT. V was trimmed by 3 bases and J by 9 bases, leaving 15 bases between them. The CDR3 reads CASSETLSSPEQFF. CDR3 bases: TGTGCCAGCAGTGAGACCCTCTCGTCACCTGAGCAGTTCTTC.

The rearrangement uses TRBV27 and TRBJ2-1; TRBD1 agrees at 9 bases. Germline values: CDR1 MNHEY, CDR2 SMNVEV (reference sequence). The CDR3 has 14 residues. The J segment lost 11 bases and the V segment lost 7 bases, leaving 12 bases of the junction unmatched. The CDR3 bases are TGTGCCAGCAAAGAAGGGACAGGGAGTGGACAGCAGTTCTTC. Translation gives CASKEGTGSGQQFF.

This chain uses TRBV28 with TRBJ2-1, with TRBD1 matching 10 bases. Germline CDR1 is MDHEN and CDR2 is SYDVKM. The J segment lost 10 bases and the V segment lost 4 bases, leaving 4 bases of the junction unmatched. The CDR3 covers 13 residues. In DNA form, the CDR3 reads TGTGCCAGCAGTTGGACAGGGGGAGGAGAGCAGTTCTTC. Translating it yields CASSWTGGGEQFF. The entire variable domain, with the rest obtained from reference TRBV28 and TRBJ2-1, is as follows: DVKVTQSSRYLVKRTGEKVFLECVQDMDHENMFWYRQDPGLGLRLIYFSYDVKMKEKGDIPEGYSVSREKKERFSLILESASTNQTSMYLCASSWTGGGEQFFGPGTRLTVL.